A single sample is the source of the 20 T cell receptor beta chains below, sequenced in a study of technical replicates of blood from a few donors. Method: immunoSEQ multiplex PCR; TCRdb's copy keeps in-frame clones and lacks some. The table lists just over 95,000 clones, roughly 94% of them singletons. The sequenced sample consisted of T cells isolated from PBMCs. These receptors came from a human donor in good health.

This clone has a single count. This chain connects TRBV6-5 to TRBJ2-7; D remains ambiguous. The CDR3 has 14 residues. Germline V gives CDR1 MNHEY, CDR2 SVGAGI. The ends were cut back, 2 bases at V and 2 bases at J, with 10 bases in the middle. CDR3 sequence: CASSYLRLPYEQYF. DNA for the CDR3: TGTGCCAGCAGTTACCTGCGGCTCCCCTACGAGCAGTACTTC.

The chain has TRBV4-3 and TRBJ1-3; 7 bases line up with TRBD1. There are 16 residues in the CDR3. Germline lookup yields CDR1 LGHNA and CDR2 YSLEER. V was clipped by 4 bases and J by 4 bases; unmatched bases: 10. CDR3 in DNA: TGCGCCAGCAGCCGCTATACCGGGACAGCGGGAAACACCATATATTTT. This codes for CASSRYTGTAGNTIYF.

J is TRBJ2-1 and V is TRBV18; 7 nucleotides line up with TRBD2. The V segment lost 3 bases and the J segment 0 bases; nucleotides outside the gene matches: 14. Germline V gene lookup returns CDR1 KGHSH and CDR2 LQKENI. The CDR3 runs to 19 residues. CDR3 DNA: TGTGCCAGCTCACCTTCCGGCGCTAGCGGAATAAGCTCCTACAATGAGCAGTTCTTC. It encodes CASSPSGASGISSYNEQFF.

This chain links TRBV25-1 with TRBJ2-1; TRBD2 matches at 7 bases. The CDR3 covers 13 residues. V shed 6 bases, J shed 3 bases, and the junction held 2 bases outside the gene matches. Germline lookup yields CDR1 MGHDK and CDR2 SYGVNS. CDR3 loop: CASRASGYNEQFF. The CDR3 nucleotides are TGTGCCAGCAGGGCTAGCGGCTACAATGAGCAGTTCTTC.

The CDR3, as DNA: TGTGCCAGCAGCTATAGGGAGACTGGGGTTGAAGCTTTCTTT. This translates into CASSYRETGVEAFF. The rearrangement uses TRBV6-5 and TRBJ1-1, with D unresolved. V lost 6 bases and J lost 7, with 18 bases in between. CDR3 length equals 14 residues. Germline CDR1 reads MNHEY; CDR2 reads SVGAGI.

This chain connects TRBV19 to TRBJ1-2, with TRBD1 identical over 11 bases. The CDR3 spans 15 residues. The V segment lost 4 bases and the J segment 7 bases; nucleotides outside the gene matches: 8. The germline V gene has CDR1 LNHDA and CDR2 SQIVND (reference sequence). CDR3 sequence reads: CASSTLGQGAIGYTF. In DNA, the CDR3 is TGTGCCAGTAGTACCCTTGGACAGGGGGCTATTGGCTACACCTTC.

The CDR3 here is CASSEKSGRAWEQYF. The CDR3 DNA is TGCGCCAGCAGTGAGAAGAGCGGGAGGGCCTGGGAGCAGTACTTC. This chain links TRBV10-1 with TRBJ2-7, with 10 bases identical to TRBD2. Germline V gene lookup returns CDR1 WNHNN and CDR2 SYGVQD (reference sequence). The V and J ends lost 2 bases and 7 bases, in that order; junction bases with no gene match: 8. This CDR3 contains 15 residues.

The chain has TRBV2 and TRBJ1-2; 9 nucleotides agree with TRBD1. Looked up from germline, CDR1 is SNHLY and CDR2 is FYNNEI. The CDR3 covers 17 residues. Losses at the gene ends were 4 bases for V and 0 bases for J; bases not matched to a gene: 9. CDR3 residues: CASSGGGTGYANYGYTF. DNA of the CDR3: TGTGCCAGCAGTGGTGGTGGGACAGGGTATGCTAACTATGGCTACACCTTC.

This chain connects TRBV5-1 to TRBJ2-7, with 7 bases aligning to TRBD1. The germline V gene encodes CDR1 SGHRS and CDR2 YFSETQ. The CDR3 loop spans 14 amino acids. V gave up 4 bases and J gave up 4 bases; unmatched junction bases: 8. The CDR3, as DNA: TGCGCCAGCAGCCCTCAGACAGGGCCGTACGAGCAGTACTTC. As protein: CASSPQTGPYEQYF. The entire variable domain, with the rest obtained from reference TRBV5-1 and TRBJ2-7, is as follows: KAGVTQTPRYLIKTRGQQVTLSCSPISGHRSVSWYQQTPGQGLQFLFEYFSETQRNKGNFPGRFSGRQFSNSRSEMNVSTLELGDSALYLCASSPQTGPYEQYFGPGTRLTVT.

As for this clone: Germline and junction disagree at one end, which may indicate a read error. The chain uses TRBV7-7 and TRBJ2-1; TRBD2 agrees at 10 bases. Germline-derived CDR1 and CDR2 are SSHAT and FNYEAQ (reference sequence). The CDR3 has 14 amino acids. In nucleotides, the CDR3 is TGTGCTAGCAGCATAGCGGGAGGAAATAATGAGCAGTTCTTC. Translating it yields CASSIAGGNNEQFF.

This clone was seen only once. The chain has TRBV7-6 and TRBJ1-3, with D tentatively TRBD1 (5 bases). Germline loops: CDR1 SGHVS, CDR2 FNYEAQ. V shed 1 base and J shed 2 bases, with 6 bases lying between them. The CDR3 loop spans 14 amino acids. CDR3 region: CASSLGGAGNTIYF. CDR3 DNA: TGTGCCAGCAGCTTAGGGGGGGCTGGAAACACCATATATTTT.

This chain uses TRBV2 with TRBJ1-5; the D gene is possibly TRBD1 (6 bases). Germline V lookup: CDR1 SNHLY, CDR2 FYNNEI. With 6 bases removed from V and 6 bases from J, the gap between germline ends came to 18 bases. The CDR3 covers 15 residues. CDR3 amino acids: CASRKGGEGGQPQHF. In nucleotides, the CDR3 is TGTGCCAGCAGGAAAGGGGGGGAGGGAGGTCAGCCCCAGCATTTT.

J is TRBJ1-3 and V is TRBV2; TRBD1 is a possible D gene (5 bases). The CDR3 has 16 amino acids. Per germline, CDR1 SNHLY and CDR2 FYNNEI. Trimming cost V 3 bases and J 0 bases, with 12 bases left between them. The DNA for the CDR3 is TGTGCCAGCAGTGAGGGGCAGGTATACTCTGGAAACACCATATATTTT. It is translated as CASSEGQVYSGNTIYF.

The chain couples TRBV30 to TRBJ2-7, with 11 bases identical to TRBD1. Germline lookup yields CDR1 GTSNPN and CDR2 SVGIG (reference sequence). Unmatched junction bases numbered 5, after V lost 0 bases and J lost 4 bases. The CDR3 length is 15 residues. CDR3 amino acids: CAWSVGGTGGYEQYF. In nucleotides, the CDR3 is TGTGCCTGGAGTGTAGGTGGGACAGGGGGGTACGAGCAGTACTTC.

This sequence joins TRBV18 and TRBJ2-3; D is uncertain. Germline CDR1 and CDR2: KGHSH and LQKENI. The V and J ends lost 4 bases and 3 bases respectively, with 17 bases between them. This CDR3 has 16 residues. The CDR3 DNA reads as TGTGCCAGCTCACACAGCACGAGTCTGATAACAGATACGCAGTATTTT. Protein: CASSHSTSLITDTQYF. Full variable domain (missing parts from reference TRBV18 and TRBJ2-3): NAGVMQNPRHLVRRRGQEARLRCSPMKGHSHVYWYRQLPEEGLKFMVYLQKENIIDESGMPKERFSAEFPKEGPSILRIQQVVRGDSAAYFCASSHSTSLITDTQYFGPGTRLTVL.

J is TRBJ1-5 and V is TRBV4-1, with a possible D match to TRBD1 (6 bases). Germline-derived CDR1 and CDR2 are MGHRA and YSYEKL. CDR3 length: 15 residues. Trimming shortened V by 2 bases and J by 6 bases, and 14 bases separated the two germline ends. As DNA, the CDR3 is TGCGCCAGCAGCCAATTCGGGGGGCTAGGTCAGCCCCAGCATTTT. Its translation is CASSQFGGLGQPQHF.

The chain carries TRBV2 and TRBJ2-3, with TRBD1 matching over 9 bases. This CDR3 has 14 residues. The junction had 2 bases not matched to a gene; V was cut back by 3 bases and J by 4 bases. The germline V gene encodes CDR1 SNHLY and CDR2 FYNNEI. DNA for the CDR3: TGTGCCAGCAGTGAGGGACAGGGCCCAGATACGCAGTATTTT. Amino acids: CASSEGQGPDTQYF.

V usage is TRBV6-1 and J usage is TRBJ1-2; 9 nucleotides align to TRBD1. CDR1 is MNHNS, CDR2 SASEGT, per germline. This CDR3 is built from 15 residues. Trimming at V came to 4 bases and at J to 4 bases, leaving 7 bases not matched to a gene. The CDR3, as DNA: TGTGCCAGCAGTGGGACAGGGGTTGCCGGCTATGGCTACACCTTC. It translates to CASSGTGVAGYGYTF.

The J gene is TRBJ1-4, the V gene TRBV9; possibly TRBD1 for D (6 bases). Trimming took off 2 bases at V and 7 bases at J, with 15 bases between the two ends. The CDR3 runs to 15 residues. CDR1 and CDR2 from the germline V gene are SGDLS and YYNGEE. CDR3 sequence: CASSVTPGASEKLFF. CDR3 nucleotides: TGTGCCAGCAGCGTTACCCCAGGGGCTTCTGAAAAACTGTTTTTT.

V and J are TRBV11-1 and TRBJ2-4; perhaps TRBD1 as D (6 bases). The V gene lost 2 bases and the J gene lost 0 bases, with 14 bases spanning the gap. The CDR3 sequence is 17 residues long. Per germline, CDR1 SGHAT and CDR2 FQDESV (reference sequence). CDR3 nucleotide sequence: TGTGCCAGCAGCTTACGTTTAGGACAGCTAGCCAAAAACATTCAGTACTTC. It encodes CASSLRLGQLAKNIQYF.